Listed here are 2 T cell receptor beta chains from one sample, sequenced in a study of neurological immune-mediated disorders. In TCRdb, the 5' RACE reads were re-called with MiXCR into one record per CDR3 protein. The sample yields 55,000 to 70,000 distinct CDR3 sequences, approximately 12% seen once. This sample's time point: longitudinal time-point 1 (baseline). Sequencing was carried out using PBMCs. The receptors originated from a male donor with HTLV-1-associated myelopathy (HAM/TSP).

This clonotype was observed many times. This chain uses TRBV7-2 with TRBJ2-1; TRBD2 matches at 11 bases. Germline V lookup: CDR1 SGHTA, CDR2 FQGNSA. The CDR3 length is 14 residues. J gave up 6 bases and V 5 bases, and 3 bases lay outside the gene matches. As DNA, the CDR3 is TGTGCCAGCAGCCCACTAGCGGGAGCCAATGAGCAGTTCTTC. Its translation is CASSPLAGANEQFF.

This clonotype was counted between two and nine times. V is TRBV6-1 and J is TRBJ2-5; a weak D match, TRBD2 (6 bases). The CDR3 consists of 15 residues. V was trimmed by 7 bases and J by 4 bases, leaving 19 bases between them. Per germline, CDR1 MNHNS and CDR2 SASEGT. The CDR3 region has the DNA TGTGCCAGCAAACCCCTAATCGCGGGGTCAGAGACCCAGTACTTC. Protein: CASKPLIAGSETQYF.